These 15 T cell receptor beta chains were all obtained from the same sample, sequenced in a study of technical replicates of blood from a handful of donors. The assay was immunoSEQ multiplex PCR, and TCRdb's table has in-frame clones only and misses some. The table lists about 80,000 clones, 92% of them singletons. The sequenced material came from T cells isolated from PBMCs. The receptors stem from a human donor in good health.

The CDR3 sequence is CASSESGFDSRSNTEAFF. The DNA for the CDR3 is TGTGCCAGCAGTGAATCGGGATTTGATTCGCGGTCCAACACTGAAGCTTTCTTT. J is TRBJ1-1 and V is TRBV25-1; D is undetermined. V was cut by 1 base and J by 2 bases, with 20 bases left in between. CDR3 length: 18 amino acids. Germline V gives CDR1 MGHDK, CDR2 SYGVNS. Full variable domain (missing parts from reference TRBV25-1 and TRBJ1-1): EADIYQTPRYLVIGTGKKITLECSQTMGHDKMYWYQQDPGMELHLIHYSYGVNSTEKGDLSSESTVSRIRTEHFPLTLESARPSHTSQYLCASSESGFDSRSNTEAFFGQGTRLTVV.

V and J are TRBV7-9 and TRBJ2-2; D is uncertain. The CDR3 spans 14 residues. The germline gives CDR1 SEHNR, CDR2 FQNEAQ (reference sequence). Trimming took 2 bases from V and 6 from J, leaving 10 bases between them. The CDR3 region has the DNA TGTGCCAGCAGCTTAAGAACAGTCTCCGGGGAGCTGTTTTTT. This translates into CASSLRTVSGELFF. Using reference TRBV7-9 and TRBJ2-2 for the parts outside the CDR3, the full variable domain is DTGVSQNPRHKITKRGQNVTFRCDPISEHNRLYWYRQTLGQGPEFLTYFQNEAQLEKSRLLSDRFSAERPKGSFSTLEIQRTEQGDSAMYLCASSLRTVSGELFFGEGSRLTVL.

V gene TRBV5-4 combines with J gene TRBJ2-5, with 13 bases fitting TRBD2. Trimming at V came to 4 bases and at J to 5 bases, leaving 5 bases not matched to a gene. This CDR3 comprises 15 residues. Germline V CDR1 and CDR2: SGHNT, YYREEE (reference sequence). The CDR3 DNA sequence: TGTGCCAGCAGCCTGGGACTAGCGGGATTGGAGACCCAGTACTTC. It codes for CASSLGLAGLETQYF.

The chain has TRBV30 and TRBJ2-7; 9 positions agree with TRBD2. Germline V gene data show CDR1 as GTSNPN and CDR2 as SVGIG (reference sequence). With 2 bases clipped from V and 3 bases from J, the junction kept 5 bases outside the gene matches. There are 14 residues in the CDR3. This chain's CDR3 is CAWSFSSGVYEQYF. CDR3 bases: TGTGCCTGGAGTTTTTCTAGCGGGGTCTACGAGCAGTACTTC.

V and J are TRBV15 and TRBJ1-1; no definite D call. This CDR3 has 15 residues. Trimming left V 3 bases short and J 5 bases short, with 16 bases between. Germline V CDR1 and CDR2: LNHNV, YYDKDF (reference sequence). The CDR3 is CATSSFHSVNTEAFF. The CDR3 DNA sequence: TGTGCCACCAGCAGCTTCCATTCAGTTAATACTGAAGCTTTCTTT.

This clone came up once. V and J are TRBV27 and TRBJ1-2; 10 positions agree with TRBD1. V shed 4 bases, J shed 7 bases, and the junction held 6 bases outside the gene matches. Looked up from germline, CDR1 is MNHEY and CDR2 is SMNVEV (reference sequence). The CDR3 extends over 14 amino acids. The CDR3 nucleotides are TGTGCCAGCAGTTGGGACAGGGGTAGTAGTGGCTACACCTTC. Its protein product is CASSWDRGSSGYTF.

The CDR3 bases are TGCGCCAGCAGCTTGGGTACGGGAGCTCCCTATGGCTACACCTTC. It is translated as CASSLGTGAPYGYTF. This chain joins TRBV5-1 and TRBJ1-2; D unclear. Germline loops: CDR1 SGHRS, CDR2 YFSETQ. The CDR3 totals 15 residues. V lost 0 bases to trimming and J lost 4 bases, with 13 bases between them.

The rearrangement uses TRBV18 and TRBJ1-1; D remains ambiguous. Trimming left V 6 bases short and J 0 bases short, with 11 bases between. This CDR3 has 14 residues. Germline V gives CDR1 KGHSH, CDR2 LQKENI. As DNA, the CDR3 is TGTGCCAGCTCCCCGGGGAGGGTGAACACTGAAGCTTTCTTT. Its protein product is CASSPGRVNTEAFF.

The gene calls are TRBV5-4 and TRBJ2-3; tentatively, D is TRBD2 (6 bases). V dropped 1 base and J dropped 2 bases, with 11 bases sitting between them. The length of the CDR3 is 15 residues. Germline CDR1 and CDR2: SGHNT and YYREEE (reference sequence). CDR3 nucleotides: TGTGCCAGCAGCTTGCCGGGGGAACCCACAGATACGCAGTATTTT. Its translation is CASSLPGEPTDTQYF.

The chain combines TRBV5-1 with TRBJ2-1; the D gene is possibly TRBD2 (5 bases). In germline, CDR1 is SGHRS, CDR2 YFSETQ. The CDR3 contains 18 residues. The V gene lost 1 base and the J gene lost 5 bases, with 22 bases spanning the gap. Here the CDR3 DNA reads TGCGCCAGCAGCTTGCCCCACGGGGATCTGAGCCCACACAATGAGCAGTTCTTC. It encodes CASSLPHGDLSPHNEQFF.

The rearrangement uses TRBV7-9 and TRBJ2-1, with D possibly matching TRBD2 (5 bases). The germline CDR1 and CDR2 sequences are SEHNR and FQNEAQ (reference sequence). V was shortened by 5 bases and J by 2 bases, with 13 bases between the two germline ends. The length of the CDR3 is 15 residues. CDR3 nucleotide sequence: TGTGCCAGCAGCAAAGGGAGCGTCCCCTACAATGAGCAGTTCTTC. Translation: CASSKGSVPYNEQFF.

This rearrangement joins TRBV9 to TRBJ2-1; 13 bases map to TRBD2. The CDR3 runs to 14 residues. V lost 4 bases, J lost 14 bases, and 9 bases stayed unmatched. Looked up from germline, CDR1 is SGDLS and CDR2 is YYNGEE. CDR3 in amino acids: CASSHGLAGDGKFF. In DNA, the CDR3 is TGTGCCAGCAGCCACGGACTAGCGGGAGACGGGAAGTTCTTC.

V gene TRBV2 combines with J gene TRBJ2-7, with D perhaps TRBD1 (5 bases). The germline CDR1 and CDR2 sequences are SNHLY and FYNNEI. This CDR3 has 12 amino acids. The V gene lost 8 bases and the J gene lost 2 bases, with 10 bases spanning the gap. The CDR3 loop is CASLGATYEQYF. CDR3 DNA: TGTGCCAGCTTAGGGGCAACCTACGAGCAGTACTTC.

The rearrangement uses TRBV25-1 and TRBJ2-2; 8 positions match TRBD2. The V segment lost 5 bases and the J segment 6 bases; nucleotides outside the gene matches: 2. Per germline, CDR1 MGHDK and CDR2 SYGVNS. CDR3 length: 13 residues. The CDR3 loop reads CASSPAGAGELFF. The CDR3 coding sequence is TGTGCCAGCAGTCCAGCGGGAGCCGGGGAGCTGTTTTTT.

The chain carries TRBV16 and TRBJ2-2; 7 bases match TRBD1. CDR3 length equals 16 residues. Trimming took 0 bases from V and 4 from J; bases not matched to a gene: 5. CDR1 and CDR2 from the germline V gene are KGHSY and FQNENV. In nucleotides, the CDR3 is TGTGCCAGCAGCCAATCTCCGGGACAGTTCACCGGGGAGCTGTTTTTT. Its protein is CASSQSPGQFTGELFF.